This T cell receptor (beta chain) was sequenced in a study of blood T cell repertoires in COVID-19. This clone was picked up one time. This table comes from immunoSEQ multiplex PCR, and its TCRdb copy is limited to in-frame clones, with some not included. The sample lists 120,000 to 150,000 clones; around 91% were seen once. The CDR3 has 12 residues. Trimming cost V 5 bases and J 8 bases, with 7 bases left between them. Per the germline V gene, CDR1 is MDHEN and CDR2 is SYDVKM. The sample consisted of peripheral blood. The sequence came from a man younger than 30 with COVID-19, enrolled during active disease. The chain has TRBV28 and TRBJ1-6, with no clear D. In nucleotides, the CDR3 is TGTGCCAGCAGTGAAGAGGATTCACCCCTCCACTTT. This codes for CASSEEDSPLHF. The full variable domain, its missing parts supplied by reference TRBV28 and TRBJ1-6, is DVKVTQSSRYLVKRTGEKVFLECVQDMDHENMFWYRQDPGLGLRLIYFSYDVKMKEKGDIPEGYSVSREKKERFSLILESASTNQTSMYLCASSEEDSPLHFGNGTRLTVT.